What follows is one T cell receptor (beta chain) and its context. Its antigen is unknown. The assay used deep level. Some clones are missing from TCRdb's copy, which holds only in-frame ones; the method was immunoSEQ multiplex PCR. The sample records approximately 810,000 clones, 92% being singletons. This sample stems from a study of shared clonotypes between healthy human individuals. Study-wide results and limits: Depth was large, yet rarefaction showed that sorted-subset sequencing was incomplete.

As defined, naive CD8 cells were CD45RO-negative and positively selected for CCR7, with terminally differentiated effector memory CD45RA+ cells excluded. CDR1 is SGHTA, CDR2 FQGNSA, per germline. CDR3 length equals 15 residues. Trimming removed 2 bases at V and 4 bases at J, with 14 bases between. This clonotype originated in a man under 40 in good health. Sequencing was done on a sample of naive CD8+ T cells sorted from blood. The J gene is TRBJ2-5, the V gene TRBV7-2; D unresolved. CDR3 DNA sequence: TGTGCCAGCAGCTTAAATCGGGCACAAGGAGAGACCCAGTACTTC. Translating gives CASSLNRAQGETQYF.